A single sample gave rise to the 9 T cell receptor beta chains below, sequenced in a study of PD-L1 blockade in urothelial cancer. Only in-frame clones appear in the TCRdb table, and some are missing; sequencing was by immunoSEQ multiplex PCR. Among approximately 67,000 clones listed, 75% to 90% were seen once. Time point of the sample: pretreatment peripheral blood. The starting material was PBMCs, obtained around atezolizumab (anti-PD-L1) treatment. The receptors were gathered from a man aged 55 to 69 with urothelial cancer.

In DNA form, the CDR3 reads TGTGCCAGCAGCTTAGTGGAGGGCATTCAGTACTTC. Amino acids: CASSLVEGIQYF. The rearrangement links TRBV7-2 to TRBJ2-4; D is perhaps TRBD2 (6 bases). The CDR3 runs to 12 residues. V lost 1 base and J lost 9, with 7 bases in between. The germline V gene encodes CDR1 SGHTA and CDR2 FQGNSA.

The V call is TRBV6-1, the J call TRBJ1-6; no definite D call. Germline V CDR1 and CDR2: MNHNS, SASEGT. Deletions cut 3 bases from V and 7 bases from J, with 13 bases between. This CDR3 region has 15 residues. This CDR3 reads CASSEGKGGNSPLHF. The DNA of the CDR3 is TGTGCCAGCAGTGAGGGAAAGGGAGGAAATTCACCCCTCCACTTT.

The chain has TRBV19 and TRBJ1-2; no clear D gene. This CDR3 region has 15 residues. The V and J ends lost 3 bases and 7 bases respectively, with 18 bases between them. Germline V gene lookup returns CDR1 LNHDA and CDR2 SQIVND (reference sequence). DNA for the CDR3: TGTGCCAGTAGTATTTTCAAGGTGGCAGCGGTTGGCTACACCTTC. Translation gives CASSIFKVAAVGYTF.

V gene TRBV7-8 combines with J gene TRBJ2-3; the D is unclear. This CDR3 spans 14 amino acids. Trimming cost V 3 bases and J 6 bases, with 13 bases left between them. Germline V gives CDR1 SGHVS, CDR2 FQNEAQ. DNA of the CDR3: TGTGCCAGCAGCTTCTTAGTCTTCCTGGATACGCAGTATTTT. This translates into CASSFLVFLDTQYF.

There are a few counts of this clone. V usage is TRBV28 and J usage is TRBJ1-6; TRBD1 aligns across 7 bases. The CDR3 sequence is 17 residues long. The germline CDR1 and CDR2 sequences are MDHEN and SYDVKM. V lost 6 bases, J lost 4 bases, and 12 bases stayed unmatched. CDR3 DNA sequence: TGTGCCAGCAGCTCCCCCCGGGACAGATCGTATAATTCACCCCTCCACTTT. Encoded protein: CASSSPRDRSYNSPLHF. The full variable domain, its missing parts supplied by reference TRBV28 and TRBJ1-6, is DVKVTQSSRYLVKRTGEKVFLECVQDMDHENMFWYRQDPGLGLRLIYFSYDVKMKEKGDIPEGYSVSREKKERFSLILESASTNQTSMYLCASSSPRDRSYNSPLHFGNGTRLTVT.

This chain connects TRBV7-2 to TRBJ1-2; a weak D match, TRBD1 (6 bases). The CDR3 is made up of 13 amino acids. Germline-derived CDR1 and CDR2 are SGHTA and FQGNSA. Trimming cost V 3 bases and J 7 bases, with 12 bases left between them. The CDR3 here is CASSLGTGFGYTF. The CDR3 nucleotides are TGTGCCAGCAGCTTGGGAACAGGGTTTGGCTACACCTTC.

The chain links TRBV7-9 to TRBJ1-1, with TRBD1 identical over 9 bases. Looked up from germline, CDR1 is SEHNR and CDR2 is FQNEAQ (reference sequence). The CDR3 consists of 15 residues. V gave up 6 bases and J gave up 3 bases; unmatched junction bases: 8. The CDR3 protein is CASSRGQGRDTEAFF. CDR3 DNA: TGTGCCAGCAGTAGAGGACAGGGGAGGGACACTGAAGCTTTCTTT. Full variable domain (outside the CDR3, taken from reference TRBV7-9 and TRBJ1-1): DTGVSQNPRHKITKRGQNVTFRCDPISEHNRLYWYRQTLGQGPEFLTYFQNEAQLEKSRLLSDRFSAERPKGSFSTLEIQRTEQGDSAMYLCASSRGQGRDTEAFFGQGTRLTVV.

The chain couples TRBV11-2 to TRBJ2-6, with TRBD2 matching 7 bases. J gave up 0 bases and V 8 bases, and 10 bases lay outside the gene matches. CDR3 length equals 17 residues. Germline CDR1 SGHAT, CDR2 FQNNGV. The DNA of the CDR3 is TGTGCCAGCTCCGCGGTGGGGGGGAGCTCTGGGGCCAACGTCCTGACTTTC. The encoded protein is CASSAVGGSSGANVLTF.

The J gene is TRBJ1-1, the V gene TRBV11-3; D may be TRBD1 (5 bases). Germline CDR1 SGHNT, CDR2 YENEEA. Trimming left V 3 bases short and J 1 base short, with 9 bases between. The CDR3 is 14 amino acids. This CDR3 reads CASSFGHSNTEAFF. In nucleotides, the CDR3 is TGTGCCAGCAGCTTTGGACACTCGAACACTGAAGCTTTCTTT.